This entry concerns a single T cell receptor beta chain. Its specificity is unknown. TRB cDNA was prepared as libraries by UMI-labeled 5' RACE. TCRdb re-called the 5' RACE reads, yielding one record per CDR3 amino acid sequence without DNA. The sample's table shows 55,000 to 75,000 distinct CDR3 sequences. This entry belongs to a study of CXCR3-negative and CXCR3-positive naive CD8 T cells. Findings and caveats of the study: TRB CDR3 hydrophobicity was greater in CXCR3-positive naive cells than in CXCR3-negative naive cells. TRBV-TRBJ usage was similar across naive CXCR3 subsets but distinct in memory cells.

This CDR3 spans 15 amino acids. CDR1 LGHNA and CDR2 YSLEER come from the germline V gene. The sample comprised naive CXCR3+ CD8+ T cells from blood. Subset of the sample: CD45RO-CCR7+CD27+CD95- naive CD8+ T cells expressing CXCR3 (TNR3+). The chain joins TRBV4-3 to TRBJ2-2. This clonotype was sampled from a human donor in good health. Some clones in this sample may be carry-over from other donors' samples. CDR3 protein: CASSQDIGFAGELFF.